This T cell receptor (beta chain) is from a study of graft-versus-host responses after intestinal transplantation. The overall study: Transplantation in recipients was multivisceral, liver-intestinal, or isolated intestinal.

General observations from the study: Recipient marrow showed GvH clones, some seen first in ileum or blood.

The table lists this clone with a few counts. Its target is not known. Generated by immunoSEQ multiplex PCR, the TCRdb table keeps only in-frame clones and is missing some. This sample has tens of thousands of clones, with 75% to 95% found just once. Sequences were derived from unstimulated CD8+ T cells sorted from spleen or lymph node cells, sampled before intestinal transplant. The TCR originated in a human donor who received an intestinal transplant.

CDR3 sequence reads: CASSAGAYNEQFF. For the CDR3, the DNA is TGTGCCAGCAGTGCGGGGGCCTACAATGAGCAGTTCTTC. The V call is TRBV6-4, the J call TRBJ2-1; tentative D call: TRBD2 (6 bases). V was shortened by 4 bases and J by 2 bases, with 6 bases between the two germline ends. CDR1 and CDR2 (germline): MRHNA, SNTAGT. CDR3 size: 13 residues.